Below are 21 T cell receptor beta chains sequenced from a single sample in a study of blood T cell repertoires in COVID-19. Generated by immunoSEQ multiplex PCR, the TCRdb table keeps only in-frame clones and is missing some. The table records around 250,000 clones, around nine tenths of them present only once. Sequencing was done on a sample of PBMCs or T cells enriched from blood (not recorded which). These receptor sequences come from a woman aged 50 to 60 who had recovered from COVID-19.

J is TRBJ1-1 and V is TRBV15; D ambiguous. V was trimmed by 0 bases and J by 1 base, leaving 18 bases between them. CDR1 LNHNV and CDR2 YYDKDF come from the germline V gene (reference sequence). CDR3 length: 18 amino acids. CDR3 residues: CATSRDSLTLGSNTEAFF. Here the CDR3 DNA reads TGTGCCACCAGCAGAGATAGCCTGACCCTTGGCTCGAACACTGAAGCTTTCTTT.

The chain couples TRBV7-2 to TRBJ2-5, with 7 bases fitting TRBD1. CDR3 length equals 13 residues. Unmatched junction bases numbered 5, after V lost 5 bases and J lost 5 bases. The germline gives CDR1 SGHTA, CDR2 FQGNSA. CDR3 in DNA: TGTGCCAGCAGCCCCAGGGGGTCCGAGACCCAGTACTTC. Residues: CASSPRGSETQYF.

The genes are TRBV5-1 and TRBJ2-7; possible D gene TRBD1, 6 bases. There are 13 residues in the CDR3. V gave up 4 bases and J gave up 4 bases, with 12 bases separating them. Germline V gene sequence: CDR1 SGHRS, CDR2 YFSETQ. The CDR3 DNA sequence: TGCGCCAGCAGCAGGAGGCAGGGGTACGAGCAGTACTTC. Translating gives CASSRRQGYEQYF.

This clone was detected once. The rearrangement links TRBV5-1 to TRBJ2-1; TRBD2 matches 13 bases. Germline trimming cut 4 bases from V and 7 bases from J; bases unmatched to any gene: 5. CDR1 is SGHRS and CDR2 is YFSETQ in the germline V gene. The CDR3 length is 15 residues. The CDR3 region is CASSILAGGHNEQFF. DNA for the CDR3: TGCGCCAGCAGCATACTAGCGGGAGGGCATAATGAGCAGTTCTTC.

This clone was counted once. The chain is built from TRBV10-1 and TRBJ2-1; TRBD2 matches 7 bases. From germline, CDR1 is WNHNN and CDR2 SYGVQD (reference sequence). The CDR3 consists of 16 residues. The J segment lost 10 bases and the V segment lost 3 bases, leaving 15 bases of the junction unmatched. The CDR3 nucleotides are TGCGCCAGCAGTGACCCGACTAGCCCCTACCGGGGAGAGCAGTTCTTC. It codes for CASSDPTSPYRGEQFF.

The V gene is TRBV6-5, the J gene TRBJ2-7, with TRBD2 matching 10 bases. There are 15 residues in the CDR3. The germline CDR1 and CDR2 sequences are MNHEY and SVGAGI. The trim removed 5 bases at V and 4 bases at J, leaving 8 bases unmatched. The CDR3 DNA reads as TGTGCCAGCAGTCCTATAGCGGGAGGCGGTTACGAGCAGTACTTC. It specifies CASSPIAGGGYEQYF.

The genes are TRBV28 and TRBJ2-1; 11 nucleotides align to TRBD2. The ends lost 2 bases at V and 8 bases at J; junction bases unmatched: 11. CDR1 and CDR2 (germline): MDHEN, SYDVKM. The CDR3 has 17 amino acids. CDR3 DNA sequence: TGTGCCAGCAGTTTACAGAAGACTAGCGGGATAGATGATGAGCAGTTCTTC. Its protein product is CASSLQKTSGIDDEQFF.

This rearrangement joins TRBV18 to TRBJ2-7; D perhaps matches TRBD2 (7 bases). Trimming took 8 bases from V and 2 from J, leaving 16 bases between them. This CDR3 spans 14 amino acids. Germline V gives CDR1 KGHSH, CDR2 LQKENI. The CDR3 DNA reads as TGTGCCAGCCAAGGGGGAGGGAAAGCCTACGAGCAGTACTTC. Amino acids: CASQGGGKAYEQYF.

The chain uses TRBV2 and TRBJ1-1; no reliable D call. The CDR3 consists of 14 residues. The ends were cut back, 6 bases at V and 5 bases at J, with 16 bases in the middle. Germline loops: CDR1 SNHLY, CDR2 FYNNEI. As DNA, the CDR3 is TGTGCCAGCAGAGTAGAGGGAGTACGGACTGAAGCTTTCTTT. Protein: CASRVEGVRTEAFF.

The chain has TRBV6-2 or TRBV6-3 and TRBJ2-5; D perhaps matches TRBD1 (6 bases). CDR1 and CDR2 (germline): MNHEY, SVGEGT. This CDR3 spans 17 amino acids. V lost 2 bases and J 4 bases, leaving 20 bases between the germline ends. CDR3 sequence (DNA): TGTGCCAGCAGTTACAAGACAGGTAGCGTGGTACGAGAGACCCAGTACTTC. Translating it yields CASSYKTGSVVRETQYF.

The J gene is TRBJ1-1, the V gene TRBV2; 8 nucleotides match TRBD1. This CDR3 contains 13 residues. With V trimmed by 6 bases and J by 4 bases, 4 bases remained unmatched. The germline gives CDR1 SNHLY, CDR2 FYNNEI. This CDR3 is CASRATGVTEAFF. CDR3 DNA sequence: TGTGCCAGCAGGGCGACAGGGGTCACTGAAGCTTTCTTT.

The table lists this clone with a count of one. V gene TRBV3-1 (or the pseudogene TRBV3-2) combines with J gene TRBJ2-1; TRBD2 matches 7 bases. The CDR3 has 15 amino acids. V shed 1 base, J shed 3 bases, and the junction held 3 bases outside the gene matches. Germline assignment: CDR1 LGHDT and CDR2 YNNKEL (reference sequence). The CDR3 sequence is CASSQGGRGYNEQFF. CDR3 nucleotide sequence: TGTGCCAGCAGCCAAGGGGGGAGGGGCTACAATGAGCAGTTCTTC.

V and J are TRBV6-5 and TRBJ2-3; 9 bases map to TRBD2. CDR3 length: 15 residues. Germline V gene data show CDR1 as MNHEY and CDR2 as SVGAGI. V dropped 5 bases and J dropped 1; count of bases not matched to a gene: 4. CDR3 loop: CASSLTSGRTDTQYF. The CDR3 nucleotides read TGTGCCAGCAGTCTTACTAGCGGGCGCACAGATACGCAGTATTTT.

The chain is built from TRBV15 and TRBJ2-7; TRBD2 matches 8 bases. The CDR3 is made up of 14 amino acids. Trimming at V came to 0 bases and at J to 3 bases, leaving 1 base not matched to a gene. Germline V lookup: CDR1 LNHNV, CDR2 YYDKDF (reference sequence). CDR3 in DNA: TGTGCCACCAGCAGAGAGGGACTAGTCTACGAGCAGTACTTC. Its protein is CATSREGLVYEQYF.

The V call is TRBV4-1, the J call TRBJ2-7, with D maybe TRBD1 (5 bases). Germline V lookup: CDR1 MGHRA, CDR2 YSYEKL. The CDR3 runs 15 residues. V was shortened by 8 bases and J by 0 bases, with 17 bases between the two germline ends. The CDR3 is CASAVSEGVSYEQYF. In DNA, the CDR3 is TGCGCCAGCGCTGTCTCGGAAGGGGTCTCCTACGAGCAGTACTTC.

The rearrangement links TRBV5-4 to TRBJ2-1; D is uncertain. CDR3 length: 11 amino acids. Germline V CDR1 and CDR2: SGHNT, YYREEE (reference sequence). V was shortened by 2 bases and J by 5 bases, with 2 bases between the two germline ends. The CDR3 region has the DNA TGTGCCAGCAGCTTCAACAATGAGCAGTTCTTC. Its protein is CASSFNNEQFF.

The chain links TRBV6-4 to TRBJ2-3; 8 bases are shared with TRBD2. The CDR3 is 14 amino acids. Germline CDR1 MRHNA, CDR2 SNTAGT. After removal of 10 bases from V and 2 bases from J, the junction contained 8 bases not matched to a gene. CDR3 protein: CATRTSRNTDTQYF. CDR3 nucleotide sequence: TGTGCCACCCGGACTAGCAGGAACACAGATACGCAGTATTTT.

The chain combines TRBV11-2 with TRBJ2-1; 11 bases align to TRBD2. V shed 6 bases, J shed 7 bases, and the junction held 11 bases outside the gene matches. Germline CDR1 is SGHAT and CDR2 is FQNNGV. This CDR3 spans 16 amino acids. CDR3 coding DNA: TGTGCCAGCAGATTTAGCGGGAGGGCCATCGTGAATGAGCAGTTCTTC. It is translated as CASRFSGRAIVNEQFF.

V and J are TRBV6-5 and TRBJ1-2; D is unclear. Germline values: CDR1 MNHEY, CDR2 SVGAGI. Trimming stripped 2 bases from V and 3 bases from J, with 10 bases between. The CDR3 contains 14 residues. In nucleotides, the CDR3 is TGTGCCAGCAGTTACGATCACGGAGACTATGGCTACACCTTC. This codes for CASSYDHGDYGYTF.

V is TRBV5-1 and J is TRBJ2-3; the D gene is possibly TRBD1 (6 bases). V lost 1 base to trimming and J lost 4 bases, with 16 bases between them. This CDR3 comprises 16 residues. From germline, CDR1 is SGHRS and CDR2 YFSETQ. The CDR3: CASSLSSTRTADTQYF. DNA of the CDR3: TGCGCCAGCAGCTTGTCGTCGACAAGGACAGCAGATACGCAGTATTTT.

J is TRBJ2-7 and V is TRBV7-9; unclear D gene. V was pared by 0 bases and J by 5 bases, with 11 bases between. This CDR3 spans 14 amino acids. Germline-derived CDR1 and CDR2 are SEHNR and FQNEAQ (reference sequence). The CDR3 reads CASSLALERHEQYF. The CDR3 DNA follows: TGTGCCAGCAGCTTAGCATTAGAGCGACACGAGCAGTACTTC.